The rows below give T cell receptor beta chains drawn from one sample of a study of T cell repertoires in cytomegalovirus infection. No antigen has been identified for these receptors. MiXCR, run by TCRdb on the reads, gives a single entry per CDR3 protein. The sample lists more than 250,000 distinct CDR3 sequences, 25% occurring once. The material was cultured PBMCs, obtained from culture after CMV antigen stimulation. These receptors all stem from a human donor in good health (CMV status not recorded). Some clones in this sample may be carry-over from other donors' samples. Both conserved end residues are part of each CDR3. A D gene is named only where the DNA matches it firmly. Clone size is not always given. Where it is, it says once, few, many or a class for expanded clones.

V gene	D gene	J gene	clone size	CDR3 DNA	CDR3 protein
TRBV7-2	TRBD2	TRBJ2-7	many	TGTGCCAGCAGCTTAGATAGCGGGGCATCCTACGAGCAGTACTTC	CASSLDSGASYEQYF
TRBV12-3/TRBV12-4	NA	TRBJ1-5	few	TGTGCCAGCAGCTGGGGGAGCAGCAATCAGCCCCAGCATTTT	CASSWGSSNQPQHF
TRBV2	TRBD2	TRBJ2-3	few	TGTGCCAGCAGTGGAGCTAGCGGGAAAGATACGCAGTATTTT	CASSGASGKDTQYF
TRBV7-2	NA	TRBJ2-5	many	TGTGCCAGCAGCTTAAGGGTAGGGGACCAAGAGACCCAGTACTTC	CASSLRVGDQETQYF
TRBV7-9	TRBD2	TRBJ2-4	few	TGTGCCAGCAGCTTAAGCTGGCGGGAGCCAAACATTCAGTACTTC	CASSLSWREPNIQYF
TRBV11-3	TRBD2	TRBJ2-7	many	TGTGCCAGCAGCTCTAGCGGGGGCTCCTACGAGCAGTACTTC	CASSSSGGSYEQYF
TRBV12-3/TRBV12-4	TRBD1	TRBJ2-2	NA	TGTGCCAGCAGCAGACAGGGGGCGCGGGCCGGGGAGCTGTTTTTT	CASSRQGARAGELFF
TRBV6-2/TRBV6-3	NA	TRBJ2-1	NA	TGTGCCAGCAGCAACAACCTCGGAGTGGTCAATGAGCAGTTCTTC	CASSNNLGVVNEQFF
TRBV7-8	NA	TRBJ1-5	few	TGTGCCAGCAGCTCCCGGGCCAGCCAAGTGAACCAGCATTTT	CASSSRASQVNQHF
TRBV11-2	TRBD1	TRBJ2-5	NA	TGTGCCAGCAGCCCCCGCATGGACAGGGCTCAAGAGACCCAGTACTTC	CASSPRMDRAQETQYF
TRBV7-2	NA	TRBJ2-1	few	TGTGCCAGCAGCATGTACCGGGACACATTGGGGCTCTACAATGAGCAGTTCTTC	CASSMYRDTLGLYNEQFF
TRBV4-3	TRBD1	TRBJ1-2	NA	TGCGCCAGCAGCCAAGATGGGACAGGGGGCGAGTCTGGCTACACCTTC	CASSQDGTGGESGYTF
TRBV28	TRBD2	TRBJ2-2	NA	TGTGCCAGCGGATCCGGGACTAGCGGCACCGGGGAGCTGTTTTTT	CASGSGTSGTGELFF